The 31 T cell receptor beta chains given below trace back to one sample, sequenced in a study of blood T cell repertoires in COVID-19. TCRdb keeps only in-frame clones here, not all; method: immunoSEQ multiplex PCR. This repertoire shows under 250,000 clones, approximately 81% found once; its top ten account for around 5.5%. Material for sequencing was peripheral blood. These receptors all come from a woman in her sixties or seventies who had recovered from COVID-19.

The rearrangement uses TRBV4-3 and TRBJ1-1; 9 positions match TRBD1. The V and J ends lost 0 bases and 4 bases, in that order; junction bases with no gene match: 12. The CDR3 covers 18 residues. Looked up from germline, CDR1 is LGHNA and CDR2 is YSLEER. CDR3 sequence reads: CASSQDYSGTGMATEAFF. The CDR3 region has the DNA TGCGCCAGCAGCCAAGATTACTCCGGGACAGGGATGGCCACTGAAGCTTTCTTT.

The V and J genes are TRBV2 and TRBJ2-7; possibly TRBD1 for D (6 bases). Trimming removed 4 bases at V and 3 bases at J, with 10 bases between. The germline V gene has CDR1 SNHLY and CDR2 FYNNEI. This CDR3 comprises 13 residues. The CDR3 sequence: CASSVQGFYEQYF. The CDR3, as DNA: TGTGCCAGCAGTGTGCAGGGGTTCTACGAGCAGTACTTC. Based on the CDR3 plus reference TRBV2 and TRBJ2-7, the full variable domain is EPEVTQTPSHQVTQMGQEVILRCVPISNHLYFYWYRQILGQKVEFLVSFYNNEISEKSEIFDDQFSVERPDGSNFTLKIRSTKLEDSAMYFCASSVQGFYEQYFGPGTRLTVT.

Here the CDR3 DNA reads TGTGCCAGCAGCGTATCGGACAGCACTGAAGCTTTCTTT. The encoded protein is CASSVSDSTEAFF. The V call is TRBV9, the J call TRBJ1-1; possible D gene TRBD1, 6 bases. Looked up from germline, CDR1 is SGDLS and CDR2 is YYNGEE. V was shortened by 1 base and J by 4 bases, with 8 bases between the two germline ends. CDR3 length equals 13 residues.

The chain carries TRBV7-8 and TRBJ2-1; 10 bases map to TRBD2. The germline V gene encodes CDR1 SGHVS and CDR2 FQNEAQ. The V segment lost 3 bases and the J segment 5 bases; nucleotides outside the gene matches: 4. The CDR3 contains 15 residues. CDR3 bases: TGTGCCAGCAGCTTCGGACTAGCGGCGAACAATGAGCAGTTCTTC. Amino acids: CASSFGLAANNEQFF.

The sample holds one count of this clone. J is TRBJ2-3 and V is TRBV7-3, with 9 bases identical to TRBD1. CDR1 and CDR2 (germline): SGHTA, FQGTGA. The CDR3 contains 15 residues. V trimming: 0 bases; J trimming: 3 bases; junction bases outside the gene matches: 1. The CDR3 region is CASSLTDRGTDTQYF. The CDR3 nucleotides are TGTGCCAGCAGCTTAACGGACAGGGGAACAGATACGCAGTATTTT.

The chain recombines TRBV3-1 (or the pseudogene TRBV3-2) with TRBJ1-1; D call uncertain. From germline, CDR1 is LGHDT and CDR2 YNNKEL (reference sequence). The CDR3 contains 14 residues. Trimming removed 5 bases from V and 1 base from J, with 11 bases in between. The CDR3 is CASSSYYWNTEAFF. CDR3 nucleotides: TGTGCCAGCAGCTCTTACTATTGGAACACTGAAGCTTTCTTT.

This clone was detected only a few times. This chain joins TRBV5-4 and TRBJ1-4; D perhaps matches TRBD1 (5 bases). Trimming cost V 2 bases and J 0 bases, with 5 bases left between them. The CDR3 covers 14 residues. The V gene's germline CDR1 is SGHNT and CDR2 YYREEE (reference sequence). The CDR3 region is CASSFRATNEKLFF. The DNA of the CDR3 is TGTGCCAGCAGCTTCAGGGCAACTAATGAAAAACTGTTTTTT.

This sequence joins TRBV7-8 and TRBJ1-4, with 8 bases lining up with TRBD1. The CDR3 has 19 amino acids. The trim removed 1 base at V and 4 bases at J, leaving 14 bases unmatched. CDR1 and CDR2 (germline): SGHVS, FQNEAQ. CDR3 residues: CASSLGRGRLGIGNEKLFF. The CDR3 nucleotides read TGTGCCAGCAGCTTAGGCAGGGGGCGGTTGGGGATTGGTAATGAAAAACTGTTTTTT.

This clone occurred a few times. The V and J genes are TRBV27 and TRBJ2-5; D gene unclear. Germline V gene data show CDR1 as MNHEY and CDR2 as SMNVEV (reference sequence). This CDR3 region has 11 residues. The V and J ends lost 5 bases and 3 bases respectively, with 4 bases between them. The CDR3 sequence: CASSPEETQYF. CDR3 DNA: TGTGCCAGCAGTCCCGAAGAGACCCAGTACTTC.

The chain carries TRBV18 and TRBJ2-2; 7 bases align to TRBD1. With 2 bases clipped from V and 3 bases from J, the junction kept 6 bases outside the gene matches. CDR1 KGHSH and CDR2 LQKENI come from the germline V gene. This CDR3 is built from 16 residues. This CDR3 is CASSPRGQGDTGELFF. The DNA of the CDR3 is TGTGCCAGCTCACCAAGGGGGCAGGGCGACACCGGGGAGCTGTTTTTT.

The CDR3 region has the DNA TGTGCCAGCAAACTCCTCCGTACGCAGTATTTT. The encoded protein is CASKLLRTQYF. The chain employs TRBV12-3 or TRBV12-4 and TRBJ2-3, with D uncertain. The CDR3 has 11 residues. V lost 7 bases and J lost 8, with 10 bases in between.

This chain uses TRBV7-6 with TRBJ1-1, with unresolved D. Trimming took off 1 base at V and 3 bases at J, with 6 bases between the two ends. The CDR3 totals 13 residues. Germline V gene sequence: CDR1 SGHVS, CDR2 FNYEAQ. The CDR3: CASSLVEDTEAFF. CDR3 nucleotides: TGTGCCAGCAGCTTAGTTGAGGACACTGAAGCTTTCTTT.

The sample holds a few counts of this clone. The rearrangement joins TRBV24-1 to TRBJ1-2; D uncertain. With 4 bases removed from V and 4 bases from J, the gap between germline ends came to 3 bases. Germline CDR1 is KGHDR and CDR2 is SFDVKD. This CDR3 contains 11 residues. The CDR3 reads CATSDIYGYTF. DNA for the CDR3: TGTGCCACCAGTGACATCTATGGCTACACCTTC.

The chain combines TRBV4-1 with TRBJ1-4, with 9 bases fitting TRBD1. With 1 base clipped from V and 8 bases from J, the junction kept 5 bases outside the gene matches. Germline CDR1 MGHRA, CDR2 YSYEKL. This CDR3 has 15 amino acids. The CDR3 nucleotides read TGCGCCAGCAGCCAAGTGGGGACAGGGCGGGAAAAACTGTTTTTT. Translation: CASSQVGTGREKLFF.

The chain joins TRBV12-3 or TRBV12-4 to TRBJ1-2; D is perhaps TRBD1 (6 bases). The V end was cut by 4 bases, the J end by 4 bases, with 10 bases between. The CDR3 is made up of 13 amino acids. CDR3: CASSSDSAYGYTF. The DNA for the CDR3 is TGTGCCAGCAGTTCGGACAGCGCCTATGGCTACACCTTC.

This clone was recorded once. V gene TRBV18 combines with J gene TRBJ2-7, with 7 positions matching TRBD1. The CDR3 totals 15 residues. J lost 3 bases, V lost 2 bases, and 7 bases had no gene match. Germline-derived CDR1 and CDR2 are KGHSH and LQKENI. The CDR3 nucleotides are TGTGCCAGCTCACCATCTACCGGACAGGTCTACGAGCAGTACTTC. This codes for CASSPSTGQVYEQYF. The full variable domain, rest sourced from reference TRBV18 and TRBJ2-7, is NAGVMQNPRHLVRRRGQEARLRCSPMKGHSHVYWYRQLPEEGLKFMVYLQKENIIDESGMPKERFSAEFPKEGPSILRIQQVVRGDSAAYFCASSPSTGQVYEQYFGPGTRLTVT.

The chain employs TRBV7-2 and TRBJ2-7; D is undetermined. The ends were cut back, 1 base at V and 6 bases at J, with 4 bases in the middle. Germline-derived CDR1 and CDR2 are SGHTA and FQGNSA. The CDR3 contains 11 residues. CDR3 sequence reads: CASSLGAEQYF. The DNA of the CDR3 is TGTGCCAGCAGCTTAGGAGCCGAGCAGTACTTC.

The chain recombines TRBV6-5 with TRBJ2-1; 8 nucleotides line up with TRBD2. Per germline, CDR1 MNHEY and CDR2 SVGAGI. The CDR3 length is 13 residues. J was trimmed by 9 bases and V by 4 bases; bases with no gene match: 5. CDR3 in DNA: TGTGCCAGCAGTTGGACTAGCCTTAGTGAGCAGTTCTTC. As protein: CASSWTSLSEQFF.

The rearrangement joins TRBV30 to TRBJ1-6; D might be TRBD1 (6 bases). The germline V gene encodes CDR1 GTSNPN and CDR2 SVGIG (reference sequence). The CDR3 length is 13 residues. The ends were cut back, 4 bases at V and 2 bases at J, with 6 bases in the middle. The CDR3 spells CAWTGAYNSPLHF. Written as DNA, the CDR3 is TGTGCCTGGACAGGGGCCTATAATTCACCCCTCCACTTT.

V is TRBV15 and J is TRBJ2-7, with D possibly being TRBD1 (6 bases). Looked up from germline, CDR1 is LNHNV and CDR2 is YYDKDF (reference sequence). The V end lost 3 bases, the J end lost 4 bases, and 10 bases lay between the germline ends. The CDR3 is 13 residues long. The CDR3 reads CATSRTGRYEQYF. The CDR3, as DNA: TGTGCCACCAGCAGGACAGGACGGTACGAGCAGTACTTC.

CDR3 region: CASSWAGNNSPLHF. The CDR3 region has the DNA TGTGCCAGCAGCTGGGCAGGGAATAATTCACCCCTCCACTTT. This chain uses TRBV6-2 or TRBV6-3 with TRBJ1-6; D is perhaps TRBD1 (5 bases). From germline, CDR1 is MNHEY and CDR2 SVGEGT. The V and J ends lost 6 bases and 5 bases respectively, with 11 bases between them. The CDR3 runs 14 residues.

This sequence joins TRBV5-8 and TRBJ2-1, with D possibly being TRBD2 (6 bases). Deletions cut 1 base from V and 0 bases from J, with 11 bases between. Germline CDR1 reads SGHTS; CDR2 reads YDEGEE. This CDR3 is built from 16 residues. In DNA form, the CDR3 reads TGTGCCAGCAGCTTGCTGGGACTCAGCTCCTACAATGAGCAGTTCTTC. This codes for CASSLLGLSSYNEQFF.

The rearrangement joins TRBV6-2 or TRBV6-3 to TRBJ2-7; possibly TRBD1 for D (5 bases). The V end lost 4 bases, the J end lost 0 bases, and 13 bases lay between the germline ends. The CDR3 sequence is 15 residues long. The germline gives CDR1 MNHEY, CDR2 SVGEGT. CDR3 bases: TGTGCCAGCAGTTCCGACAGCTCAAGCTCCTACGAGCAGTACTTC. Its translation: CASSSDSSSSYEQYF.

The J gene is TRBJ1-5, the V gene TRBV7-2; a weak D match, TRBD1 (5 bases). The CDR3 covers 13 residues. From germline, CDR1 is SGHTA and CDR2 FQGNSA. With 2 bases removed from V and 6 bases from J, the gap between germline ends came to 8 bases. The CDR3 nucleotides read TGTGCCAGCAGCTTACGCGGGGCTCAGCCCCAGCATTTT. Translated, it gives CASSLRGAQPQHF.

This clone has only a few counts. The V call is TRBV3-1 (or the pseudogene TRBV3-2), the J call TRBJ2-5; 13 bases agree with TRBD2. CDR1 LGHDT and CDR2 YNNKEL come from the germline V gene (reference sequence). Germline trimming cut 4 bases from V and 2 bases from J; bases unmatched to any gene: 4. This CDR3 is 16 amino acids long. The chain's CDR3 is CASSRTSGGGQETQYF. Written as DNA, the CDR3 is TGTGCCAGCAGCCGGACTAGCGGGGGTGGACAAGAGACCCAGTACTTC.

The J gene is TRBJ1-3, the V gene TRBV12-5; maybe TRBD1 (5 bases). Per the germline V gene, CDR1 is LGHNT and CDR2 is FRNRAP. The CDR3 sequence is 15 residues long. V was clipped by 3 bases and J by 1 base, with 10 bases between them. The CDR3 DNA follows: TGTGCTAGTGGTTTTCCAGGGAAGTCTGGAAACACCATATATTTT. Residues: CASGFPGKSGNTIYF.

The chain recombines TRBV19 with TRBJ2-7; 7 nucleotides align to TRBD2. Germline CDR1 LNHDA, CDR2 SQIVND (reference sequence). This CDR3 region has 14 residues. Trimming removed 10 bases from V and 0 bases from J; junction bases left unmatched: 9. CDR3 coding DNA: TGTGCCACATCAGCCGGCGGGGGCTCCTACGAGCAGTACTTC. Protein sequence: CATSAGGGSYEQYF.

The chain employs TRBV6-5 and TRBJ1-2; the D gene is possibly TRBD1 (5 bases). The germline V gene has CDR1 MNHEY and CDR2 SVGAGI. V lost 7 bases and J lost 8, with 23 bases in between. The CDR3 contains 15 residues. CDR3 in amino acids: CASIRGHQSGLGYTF. CDR3 nucleotide sequence: TGTGCCAGCATCAGAGGACACCAATCCGGTTTGGGCTACACCTTC.

The rearrangement uses TRBV11-2 and TRBJ1-3; a possible D gene is TRBD1 (6 bases). This CDR3 contains 16 residues. V lost 4 bases, J lost 3 bases, and 16 bases lay in between. Looked up from germline, CDR1 is SGHAT and CDR2 is FQNNGV. The CDR3 DNA sequence: TGTGCCAGCAGCTCTTGGACGGACAGAGGTGGAAACACCATATATTTT. It specifies CASSSWTDRGGNTIYF. Looking up the rest from reference TRBV11-2 and TRBJ1-3 gives the full variable domain: EAGVAQSPRYKIIEKRQSVAFWCNPISGHATLYWYQQILGQGPKLLIQFQNNGVVDDSQLPKDRFSAERLKGVDSTLKIQPAKLEDSAVYLCASSSWTDRGGNTIYFGEGSWLTVV.

J is TRBJ1-2 and V is TRBV7-3; possibly TRBD1 for D (5 bases). The CDR3 covers 13 residues. Trimming pared 4 bases from V and 7 bases from J, leaving 13 bases between. Germline CDR1 reads SGHTA; CDR2 reads FQGTGA. In nucleotides, the CDR3 is TGTGCCAGCAGCTCCCGGGGGGGGAGTGGCTACACCTTC. As protein: CASSSRGGSGYTF. Full variable domain (rest looked up from reference TRBV7-3 and TRBJ1-2): GAGVSQTPSNKVTEKGKYVELRCDPISGHTALYWYRQSLGQGPEFLIYFQGTGAADDSGLPNDRFFAVRPEGSVSTLKIQRTERGDSAVYLCASSSRGGSGYTFGSGTRLTVV.

The rearrangement joins TRBV7-9 to TRBJ1-1; 10 bases match TRBD1. Germline V gene data show CDR1 as SEHNR and CDR2 as FQNEAQ (reference sequence). With V trimmed by 1 base and J by 3 bases, 2 bases remained unmatched. The CDR3 has 15 amino acids. The DNA for the CDR3 is TGTGCCAGCAGCTTAGGCGGGACAGGGGACACTGAAGCTTTCTTT. Its protein product is CASSLGGTGDTEAFF.